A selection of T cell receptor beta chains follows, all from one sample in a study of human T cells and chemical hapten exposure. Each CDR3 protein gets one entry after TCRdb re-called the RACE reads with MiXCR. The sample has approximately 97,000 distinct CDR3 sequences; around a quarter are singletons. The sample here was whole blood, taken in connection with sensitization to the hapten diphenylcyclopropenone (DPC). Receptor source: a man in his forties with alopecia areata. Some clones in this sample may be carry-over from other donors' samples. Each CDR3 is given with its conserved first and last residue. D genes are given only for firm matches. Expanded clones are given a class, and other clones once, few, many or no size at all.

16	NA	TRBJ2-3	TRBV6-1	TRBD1	CASRKPGTGRTDTQYF	TGTGCCAGCAGGAAACCCGGGACAGGGAGGACAGATACGCAGTATTTT
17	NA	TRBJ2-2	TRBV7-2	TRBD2	CASSLVAAGGLTAELFF	TGTGCCAGCAGCTTAGTGGCGGCGGGGGGTCTAACCGCGGAGCTGTTTTTT
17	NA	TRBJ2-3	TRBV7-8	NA	CASRKGESLLRTDTQYF	TGTGCCAGCAGGAAGGGGGAGTCCCTTTTGCGAACAGATACGCAGTATTTT
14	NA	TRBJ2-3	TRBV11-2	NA	CASSFDTRTDTQYF	TGTGCCAGCAGCTTTGACACGCGCACAGATACGCAGTATTTT
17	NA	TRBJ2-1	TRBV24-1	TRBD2	CATSDRTSGGSYNEQFF	TGTGCCACCAGTGATCGGACTAGCGGGGGGTCCTACAATGAGCAGTTCTTC
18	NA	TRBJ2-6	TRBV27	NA	CASRGWGRDSSGANVLTF	TGTGCCAGCCGCGGATGGGGGCGCGATAGCTCTGGGGCCAACGTCCTGACTTTC
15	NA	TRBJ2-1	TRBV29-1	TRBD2	CSGGLAGGPGNEQFF	TGCAGCGGGGGACTAGCGGGAGGGCCGGGGAATGAGCAGTTCTTC
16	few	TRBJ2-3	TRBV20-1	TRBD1	CSASPRTGTRADTQYF	TGCAGTGCTTCCCCTCGGACAGGTACTAGGGCAGATACGCAGTATTTT
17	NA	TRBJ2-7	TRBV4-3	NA	CASSQGSPTSRRYEQYF	TGCGCCAGCAGCCAAGGTTCCCCTACTAGCCGACGGTACGAGCAGTACTTC
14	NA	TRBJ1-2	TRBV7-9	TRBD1	CASSLDRGGDGYTF	TGTGCCAGCAGCTTGGACAGGGGAGGCGATGGCTACACCTTC
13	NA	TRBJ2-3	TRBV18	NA	CASSPQDRDTQYF	TGTGCCAGCTCACCGCAGGACCGAGATACGCAGTATTTT
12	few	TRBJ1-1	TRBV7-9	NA	CASSSTGSEAFF	TGTGCCAGCAGCTCCACAGGATCTGAAGCTTTCTTT
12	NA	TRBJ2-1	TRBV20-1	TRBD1	CSAWDRADEQFF	TGCAGTGCTTGGGACAGGGCCGATGAGCAGTTCTTC
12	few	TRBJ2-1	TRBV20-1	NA	CSASKGVDEQFF	TGCAGTGCTAGTAAGGGTGTCGATGAGCAGTTCTTC
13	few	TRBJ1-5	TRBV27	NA	CASSSNINQPQHF	TGTGCCAGCAGTTCTAACATCAATCAGCCCCAGCATTTT
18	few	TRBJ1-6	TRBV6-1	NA	CASSDGLGPRTAHSPLHF	TGTGCCAGCAGTGACGGATTAGGTCCCCGAACAGCACATTCACCCCTCCACTTT
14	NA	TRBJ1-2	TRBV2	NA	CASTGDPPNYGYTF	TGTGCCAGCACGGGAGACCCCCCTAACTATGGCTACACCTTC
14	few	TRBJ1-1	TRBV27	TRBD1	CASGRQGSNTEAFF	TGTGCCAGCGGAAGACAGGGATCGAACACTGAAGCTTTCTTT
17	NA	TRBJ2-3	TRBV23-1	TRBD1	CASSNGTAASPIDTQYF	TGCGCCAGCAGCAACGGGACAGCGGCTTCACCAATCGATACGCAGTATTTT
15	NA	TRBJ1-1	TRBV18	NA	CASSPKQGKNTEAFF	TGTGCCAGCTCACCGAAACAGGGAAAGAACACTGAAGCTTTCTTT
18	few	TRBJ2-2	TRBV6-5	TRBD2	CASSYPGLAGAGTGELFF	TGTGCCAGCAGTTACCCTGGACTAGCGGGAGCCGGCACCGGGGAGCTGTTTTTT
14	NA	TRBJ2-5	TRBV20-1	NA	CSLHRRGRAETQYF	TGCAGTCTTCACCGACGGGGTAGAGCAGAGACCCAGTACTTC
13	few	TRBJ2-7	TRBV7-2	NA	CASSLNSRVEQYF	TGTGCCAGCAGCTTAAATTCTCGGGTAGAGCAGTACTTC
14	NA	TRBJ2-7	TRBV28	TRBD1	CASTSGTGPNEQYF	TGTGCCAGCACCTCAGGGACAGGGCCAAACGAGCAGTACTTC
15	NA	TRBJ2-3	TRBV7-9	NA	CASSSLQGITDTQYF	TGTGCCAGCAGTTCCCTACAGGGAATCACAGATACGCAGTATTTT
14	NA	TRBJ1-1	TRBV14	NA	CASSPGAMNTEAFF	TGTGCCAGCAGCCCAGGTGCGATGAACACTGAAGCTTTCTTT
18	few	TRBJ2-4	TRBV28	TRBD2	CASTEREWVRRRKNIQYF	TGTGCCAGCACCGAGCGGGAGTGGGTTCGTAGACGAAAAAACATTCAGTACTTC
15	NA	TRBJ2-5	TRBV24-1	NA	CATSDFGGHRETQYF	TGTGCCACCAGTGATTTCGGGGGGCACAGGGAGACCCAGTACTTC
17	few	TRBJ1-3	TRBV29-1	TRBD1	CSVEDRDSTSQWNTIYF	TGCAGCGTTGAAGATCGGGACAGCACTAGTCAATGGAACACCATATATTTT
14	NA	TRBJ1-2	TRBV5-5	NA	CASRYRVGDYGYTF	TGTGCCAGCAGGTACAGGGTAGGTGACTATGGCTACACCTTC
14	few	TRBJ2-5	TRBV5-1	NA	CASSLLGYQETQYF	TGCGCCAGCAGCTTGCTGGGCTACCAAGAGACCCAGTACTTC
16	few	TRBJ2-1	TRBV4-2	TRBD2	CASSRVGTSFDNEQFF	TGTGCCAGCAGCAGAGTCGGGACTAGCTTCGACAATGAGCAGTTCTTC
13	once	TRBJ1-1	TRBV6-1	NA	CASSEKRVTEAFF	TGTGCCAGCAGTGAAAAAAGGGTGACTGAAGCTTTCTTT
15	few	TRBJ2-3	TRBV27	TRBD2	CASSQISGRTDTQYF	TGTGCCAGCAGCCAAATTAGCGGGAGGACAGATACGCAGTATTTT
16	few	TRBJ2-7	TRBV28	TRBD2	CASRASRFGRAYEQYF	TGTGCCAGCCGAGCCTCCCGGTTCGGGAGGGCCTACGAGCAGTACTTC
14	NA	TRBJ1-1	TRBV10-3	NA	CAISESPLGTEAFF	TGTGCCATCAGTGAGTCGCCCCTGGGAACTGAAGCTTTCTTT
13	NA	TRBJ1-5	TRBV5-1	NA	CASSGQPNQPQHF	TGCGCCAGCAGTGGCCAGCCCAATCAGCCCCAGCATTTT
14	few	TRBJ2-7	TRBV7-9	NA	CASSFSQGNYEQYF	TGTGCCAGCAGCTTCAGTCAGGGGAACTACGAGCAGTACTTC
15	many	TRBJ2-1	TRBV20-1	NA	CSARDSPSWSNEQFF	TGCAGTGCTAGAGATTCGCCTAGTTGGAGCAATGAGCAGTTCTTC
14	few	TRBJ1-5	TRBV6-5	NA	CASAADYSNQPQHF	TGTGCCAGCGCGGCGGATTATAGCAATCAGCCCCAGCATTTT
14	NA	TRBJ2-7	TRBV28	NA	CASSASGPSYEQYF	TGTGCCAGCAGTGCAAGCGGGCCCTCCTACGAGCAGTACTTC
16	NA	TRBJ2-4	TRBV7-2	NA	CASSLGAGAIKNIQYF	TGTGCCAGCAGCTTAGGGGCAGGGGCCATCAAAAACATTCAGTACTTC
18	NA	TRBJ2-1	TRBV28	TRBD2	CASSPGQGLGTSGRRQFF	TGTGCCAGCAGTCCGGGACAGGGATTGGGGACTAGCGGGAGACGGCAGTTCTTC
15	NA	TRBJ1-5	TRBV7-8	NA	CASSDFTNSNQPQHF	TGTGCCAGCAGCGACTTCACGAATAGCAATCAGCCCCAGCATTTT
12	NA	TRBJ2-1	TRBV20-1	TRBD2	CSARGGFNEQFF	TGCAGTGCTAGGGGGGGGTTCAATGAGCAGTTCTTC
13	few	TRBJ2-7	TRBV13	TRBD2	CASSLGPGGEQYF	TGTGCCAGCAGCTTAGGCCCGGGGGGCGAGCAGTACTTC
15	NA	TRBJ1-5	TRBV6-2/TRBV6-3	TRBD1	CASSWTGRSNQPQHF	TGTGCCAGCAGTTGGACAGGGAGGAGCAATCAGCCCCAGCATTTT
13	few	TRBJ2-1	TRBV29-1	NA	CSVQRVAYNEQFF	TGCAGCGTTCAAAGGGTGGCATACAATGAGCAGTTCTTC
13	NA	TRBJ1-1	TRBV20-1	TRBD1	CSTARGRDTEAFF	TGCAGTACTGCTAGGGGGCGGGACACTGAAGCTTTCTTT
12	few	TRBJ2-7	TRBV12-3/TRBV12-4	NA	CASSLNRYEQYF	TGTGCCAGCAGTTTAAACCGGTACGAGCAGTACTTC
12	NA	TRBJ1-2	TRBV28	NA	CASSYPPLGNTF	TGTGCCAGCAGTTACCCCCCCCTTGGAAACACCTTC
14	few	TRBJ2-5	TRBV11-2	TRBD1	CASSPRGREETQYF	TGTGCCAGCAGCCCCAGGGGGCGTGAAGAGACCCAGTACTTC
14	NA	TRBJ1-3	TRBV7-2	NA	CASSSGPSGNTIYF	TGTGCCAGCAGCTCCGGGCCGTCTGGAAACACCATATATTTT
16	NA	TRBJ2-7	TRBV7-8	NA	CASTLRLAGIYGEQYF	TGTGCCAGCACCCTGAGACTGGCAGGGATATACGGCGAGCAGTACTTC
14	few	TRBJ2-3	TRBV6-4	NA	CASSEQESTDTQYF	TGTGCCAGCAGTGAACAGGAGAGCACAGATACGCAGTATTTT
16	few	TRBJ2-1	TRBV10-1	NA	CASSESRGGSYNEQFF	TGCGCCAGCAGTGAGTCCAGGGGAGGCTCCTACAATGAGCAGTTCTTC